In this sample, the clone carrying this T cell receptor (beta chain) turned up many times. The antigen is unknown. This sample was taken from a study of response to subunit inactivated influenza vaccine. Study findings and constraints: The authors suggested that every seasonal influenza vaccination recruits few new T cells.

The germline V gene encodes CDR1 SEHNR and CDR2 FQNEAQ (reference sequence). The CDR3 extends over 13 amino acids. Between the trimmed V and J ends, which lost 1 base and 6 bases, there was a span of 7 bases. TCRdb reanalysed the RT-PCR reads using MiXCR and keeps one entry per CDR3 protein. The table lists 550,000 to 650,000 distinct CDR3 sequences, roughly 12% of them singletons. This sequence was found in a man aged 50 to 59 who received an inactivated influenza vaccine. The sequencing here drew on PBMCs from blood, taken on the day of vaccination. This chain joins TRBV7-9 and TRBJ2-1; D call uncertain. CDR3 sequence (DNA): TGTGCCAGCAGCTTAGTTTTGGGCAATGAGCAGTTCTTC. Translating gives CASSLVLGNEQFF. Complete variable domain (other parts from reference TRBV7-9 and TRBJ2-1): DTGVSQNPRHKITKRGQNVTFRCDPISEHNRLYWYRQTLGQGPEFLTYFQNEAQLEKSRLLSDRFSAERPKGSFSTLEIQRTEQGDSAMYLCASSLVLGNEQFFGPGTRLTVL.